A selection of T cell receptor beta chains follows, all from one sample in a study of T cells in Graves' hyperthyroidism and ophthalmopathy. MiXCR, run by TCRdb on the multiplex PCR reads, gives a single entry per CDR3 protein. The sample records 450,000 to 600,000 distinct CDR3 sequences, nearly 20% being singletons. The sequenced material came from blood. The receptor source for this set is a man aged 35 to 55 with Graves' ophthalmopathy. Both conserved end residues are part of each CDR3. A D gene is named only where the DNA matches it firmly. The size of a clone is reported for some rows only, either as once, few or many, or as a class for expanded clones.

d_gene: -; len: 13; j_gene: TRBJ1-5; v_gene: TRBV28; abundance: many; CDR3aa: CASVGNSNQPQHF; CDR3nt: TGTGCCAGCGTTGGGAATAGCAATCAGCCCCAGCATTTT
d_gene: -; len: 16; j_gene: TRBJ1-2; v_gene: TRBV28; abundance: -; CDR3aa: CASRSSGTAGFYGYTF; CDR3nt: TGTGCCAGCAGGTCGAGTGGGACTGCTGGATTCTATGGCTACACCTTC
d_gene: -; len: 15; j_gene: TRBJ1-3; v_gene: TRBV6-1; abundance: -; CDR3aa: CASSQDRFSGNTIYF; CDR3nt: TGTGCCAGCAGTCAAGACAGGTTCTCTGGAAACACCATATATTTT
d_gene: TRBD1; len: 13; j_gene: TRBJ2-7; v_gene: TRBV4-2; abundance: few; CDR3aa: CASGLQGSGEQYF; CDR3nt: TGTGCCTCGGGCCTACAGGGGTCCGGCGAGCAGTACTTC
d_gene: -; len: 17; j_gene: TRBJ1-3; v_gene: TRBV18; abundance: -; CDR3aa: CASSPVSGRSSGNTIYF; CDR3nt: TGTGCCAGCTCACCGGTGAGTGGAAGGAGCTCTGGAAACACCATATATTTT
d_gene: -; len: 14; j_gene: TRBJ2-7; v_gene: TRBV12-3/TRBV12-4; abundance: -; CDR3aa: CASSPRVASYEQYF; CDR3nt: TGTGCCAGCAGTCCCCGGGTGGCATCCTACGAGCAGTACTTC
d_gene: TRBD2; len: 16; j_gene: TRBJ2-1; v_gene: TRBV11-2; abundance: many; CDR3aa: CASSLVLGGRANEQFF; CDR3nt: TGTGCCAGCAGCTTAGTATTAGGCGGGAGGGCCAATGAGCAGTTCTTC
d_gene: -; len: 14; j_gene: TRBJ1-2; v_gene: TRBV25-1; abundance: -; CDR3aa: CASSEWEGNYGYTF; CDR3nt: TGTGCCAGCAGTGAATGGGAGGGGAACTATGGCTACACCTTC
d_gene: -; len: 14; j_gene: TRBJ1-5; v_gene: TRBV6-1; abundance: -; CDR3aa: CASTRGGTDQPQHF; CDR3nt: TGTGCCAGCACCCGGGGGGGGACCGATCAGCCCCAGCATTTT
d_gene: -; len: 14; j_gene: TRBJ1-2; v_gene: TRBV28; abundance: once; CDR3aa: CASRPTDSLYGYTF; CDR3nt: TGTGCCAGCAGACCCACAGACAGTCTCTATGGCTACACCTTC
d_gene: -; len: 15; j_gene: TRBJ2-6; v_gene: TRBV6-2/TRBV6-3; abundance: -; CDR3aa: CASSQGQAGANVLTF; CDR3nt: TGTGCCAGCAGCCAAGGGCAGGCAGGGGCCAACGTCCTGACTTTC
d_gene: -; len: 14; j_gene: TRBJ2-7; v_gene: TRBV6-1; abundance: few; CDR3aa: CASSFSVGTNEQYF; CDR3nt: TGTGCCAGCAGTTTTAGTGTAGGTACCAACGAGCAGTACTTC
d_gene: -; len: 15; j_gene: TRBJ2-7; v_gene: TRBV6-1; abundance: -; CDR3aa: CASSDPALGYDEQYF; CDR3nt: TGTGCCAGCAGTGATCCGGCCTTAGGGTACGACGAGCAGTACTTC
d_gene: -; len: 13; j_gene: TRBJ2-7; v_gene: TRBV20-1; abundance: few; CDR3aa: CSADNRSSYEQYF; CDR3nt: TGCAGTGCCGATAACAGGAGCTCCTACGAGCAGTACTTC
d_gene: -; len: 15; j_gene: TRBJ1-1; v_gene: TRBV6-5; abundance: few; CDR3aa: CASSSGGLPNTEAFF; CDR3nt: TGTGCCAGCAGTTCTGGGGGACTGCCGAACACTGAAGCTTTCTTT
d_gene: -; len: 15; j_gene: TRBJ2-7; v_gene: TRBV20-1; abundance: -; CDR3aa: CSARPSHPGGYEQYF; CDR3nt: TGCAGTGCTCGCCCTAGTCACCCCGGCGGATACGAGCAGTACTTC
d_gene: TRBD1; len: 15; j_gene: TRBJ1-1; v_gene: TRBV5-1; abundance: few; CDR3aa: CASGTGEGMNTEAFF; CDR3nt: TGCGCCAGCGGGACAGGGGAAGGGATGAACACTGAAGCTTTCTTT
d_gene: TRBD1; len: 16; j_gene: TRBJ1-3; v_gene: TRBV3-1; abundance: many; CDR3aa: CASSYIQGTSGNTIYF; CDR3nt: TGTGCCAGCAGCTACATACAGGGGACCTCTGGAAACACCATATATTTT
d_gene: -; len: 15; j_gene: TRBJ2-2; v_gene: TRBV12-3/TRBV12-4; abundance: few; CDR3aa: CASRPHRAATGELFF; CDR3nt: TGTGCCAGCAGGCCACATCGGGCGGCCACCGGGGAGCTGTTTTTT
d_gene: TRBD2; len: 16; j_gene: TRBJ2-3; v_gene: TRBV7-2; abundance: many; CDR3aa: CASSLLGGDSTDTQYF; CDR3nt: TGTGCCAGCAGCTTACTCGGGGGGGATAGCACAGATACGCAGTATTTT
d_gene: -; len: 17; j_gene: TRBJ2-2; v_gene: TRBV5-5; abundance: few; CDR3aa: CASSLRPRTTHTGELFF; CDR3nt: TGTGCCAGCAGCTTGAGGCCCAGGACTACTCACACCGGGGAGCTGTTTTTT
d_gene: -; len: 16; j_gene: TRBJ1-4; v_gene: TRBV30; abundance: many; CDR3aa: CAWSPSRVGYNEKLFF; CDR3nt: TGTGCCTGGAGCCCCAGCAGGGTCGGATACAATGAAAAACTGTTTTTT
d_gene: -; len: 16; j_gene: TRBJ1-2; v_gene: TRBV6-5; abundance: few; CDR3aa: CASSYGGRSGNYGYTF; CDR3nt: TGTGCCAGCAGTTACGGGGGAAGGAGTGGCAACTATGGCTACACCTTC